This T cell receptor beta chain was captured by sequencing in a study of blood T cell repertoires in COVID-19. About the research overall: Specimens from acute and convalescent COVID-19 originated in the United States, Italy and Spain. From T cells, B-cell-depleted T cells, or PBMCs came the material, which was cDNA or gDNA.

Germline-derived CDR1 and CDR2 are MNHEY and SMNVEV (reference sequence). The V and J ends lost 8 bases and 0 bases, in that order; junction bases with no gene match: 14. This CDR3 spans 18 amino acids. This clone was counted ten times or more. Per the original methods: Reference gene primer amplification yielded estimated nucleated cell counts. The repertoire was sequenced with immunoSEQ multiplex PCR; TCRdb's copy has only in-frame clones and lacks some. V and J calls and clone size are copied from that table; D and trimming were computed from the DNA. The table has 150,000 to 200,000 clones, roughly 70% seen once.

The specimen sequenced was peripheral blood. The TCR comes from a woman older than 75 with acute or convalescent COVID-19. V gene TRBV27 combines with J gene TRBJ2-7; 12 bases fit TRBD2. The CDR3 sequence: CASRKEGLAGVSSYEQYF. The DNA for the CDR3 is TGTGCCAGCCGCAAGGAGGGACTAGCGGGCGTTAGCTCCTACGAGCAGTACTTC.